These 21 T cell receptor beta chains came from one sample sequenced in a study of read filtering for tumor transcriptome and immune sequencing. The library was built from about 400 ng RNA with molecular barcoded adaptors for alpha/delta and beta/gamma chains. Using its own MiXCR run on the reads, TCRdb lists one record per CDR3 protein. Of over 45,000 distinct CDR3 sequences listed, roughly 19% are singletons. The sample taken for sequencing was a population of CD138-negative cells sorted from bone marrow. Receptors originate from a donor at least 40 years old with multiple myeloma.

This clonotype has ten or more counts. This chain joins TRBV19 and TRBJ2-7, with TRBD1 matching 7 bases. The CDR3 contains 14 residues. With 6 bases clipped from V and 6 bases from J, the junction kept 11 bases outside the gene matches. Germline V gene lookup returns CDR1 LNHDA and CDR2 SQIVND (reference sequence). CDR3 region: CASRITGDLGEQYF. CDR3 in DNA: TGTGCCAGTAGGATCACAGGGGATCTGGGCGAGCAGTACTTC.

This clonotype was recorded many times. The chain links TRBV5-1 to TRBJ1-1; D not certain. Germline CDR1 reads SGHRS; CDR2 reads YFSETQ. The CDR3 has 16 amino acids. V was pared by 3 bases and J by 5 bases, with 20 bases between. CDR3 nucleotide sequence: TGCGCCAGCAGCTCGGGCCCTGGGGAGGCGGAAACTGAAGCTTTCTTT. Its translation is CASSSGPGEAETEAFF.

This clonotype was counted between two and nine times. CDR3 DNA: TGCGCCAGCAGCTCTCTAACAAGCTCCTACGAGCAGTACTTC. It codes for CASSSLTSSYEQYF. This rearrangement joins TRBV5-1 to TRBJ2-7; D gene unclear. CDR3 length: 14 amino acids. Per germline, CDR1 SGHRS and CDR2 YFSETQ. V was pared by 3 bases and J by 0 bases, with 10 bases between.

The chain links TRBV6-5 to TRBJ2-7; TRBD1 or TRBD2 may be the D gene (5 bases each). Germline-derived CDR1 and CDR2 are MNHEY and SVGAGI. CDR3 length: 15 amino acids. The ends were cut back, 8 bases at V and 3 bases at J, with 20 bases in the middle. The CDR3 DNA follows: TGTGCCAGCGCTCCCGGGGCAGTCTTTCTCTACGAGCAGTACTTC. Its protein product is CASAPGAVFLYEQYF.

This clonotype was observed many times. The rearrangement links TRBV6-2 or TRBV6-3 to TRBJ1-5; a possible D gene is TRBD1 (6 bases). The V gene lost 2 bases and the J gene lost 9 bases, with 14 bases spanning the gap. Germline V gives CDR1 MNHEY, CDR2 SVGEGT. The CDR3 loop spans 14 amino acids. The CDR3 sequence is CASSYGTLGTPQHF. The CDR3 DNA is TGTGCCAGCAGTTACGGGACACTAGGGACGCCCCAGCATTTT.

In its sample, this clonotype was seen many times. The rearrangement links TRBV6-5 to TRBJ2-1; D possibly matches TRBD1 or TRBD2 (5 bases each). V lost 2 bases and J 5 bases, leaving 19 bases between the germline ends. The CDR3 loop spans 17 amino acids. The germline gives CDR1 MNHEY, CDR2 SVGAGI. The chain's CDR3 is CASSYAFWDGKNNEQFF. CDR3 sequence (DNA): TGTGCCAGCAGTTACGCTTTCTGGGACGGTAAAAACAATGAGCAGTTCTTC.

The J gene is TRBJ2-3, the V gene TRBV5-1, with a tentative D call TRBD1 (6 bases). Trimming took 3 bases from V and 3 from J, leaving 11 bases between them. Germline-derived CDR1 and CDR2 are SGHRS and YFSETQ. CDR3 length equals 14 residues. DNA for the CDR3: TGCGCCAGCAGCTCGCAGGACAGAACAGATACGCAGTATTTT. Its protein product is CASSSQDRTDTQYF.

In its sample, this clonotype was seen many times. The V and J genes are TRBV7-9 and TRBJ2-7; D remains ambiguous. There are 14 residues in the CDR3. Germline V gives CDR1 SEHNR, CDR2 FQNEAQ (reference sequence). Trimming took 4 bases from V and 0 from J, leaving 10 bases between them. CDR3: CASSSDRNSYEQYF. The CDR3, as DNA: TGTGCCAGCAGCTCGGACCGAAACTCCTACGAGCAGTACTTC.

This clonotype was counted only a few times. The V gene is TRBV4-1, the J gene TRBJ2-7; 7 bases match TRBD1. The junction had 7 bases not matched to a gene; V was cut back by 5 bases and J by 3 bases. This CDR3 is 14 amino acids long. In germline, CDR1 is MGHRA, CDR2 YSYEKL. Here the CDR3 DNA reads TGCGCCAGCAGCAGGACAGGCTTTGACTACGAGCAGTACTTC. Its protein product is CASSRTGFDYEQYF.

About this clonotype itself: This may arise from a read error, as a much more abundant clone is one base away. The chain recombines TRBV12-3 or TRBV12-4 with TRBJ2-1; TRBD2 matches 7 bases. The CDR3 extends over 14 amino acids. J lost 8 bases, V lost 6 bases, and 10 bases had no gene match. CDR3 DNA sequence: TGTGCCAGCAGCGTCAGGGAGGGTGTCGATGAGCAGTTCTTC. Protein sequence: CASSVREGVDEQFF.

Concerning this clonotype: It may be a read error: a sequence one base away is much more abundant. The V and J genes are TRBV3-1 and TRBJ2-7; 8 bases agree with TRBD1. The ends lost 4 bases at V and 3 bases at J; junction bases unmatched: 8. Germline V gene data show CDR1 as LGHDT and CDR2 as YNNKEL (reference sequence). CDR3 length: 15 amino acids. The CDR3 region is CASSRTGRLYYEQYF. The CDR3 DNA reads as TGTGCCAGCAGCCGGACAGGGAGGCTGTACTACGAGCAGTACTTC.

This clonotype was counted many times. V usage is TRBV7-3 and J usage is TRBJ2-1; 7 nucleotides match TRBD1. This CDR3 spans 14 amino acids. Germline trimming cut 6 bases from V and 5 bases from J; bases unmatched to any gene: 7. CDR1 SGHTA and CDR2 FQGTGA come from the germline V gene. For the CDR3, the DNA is TGTGCCAGCAGTAAGACAGGGCAGGACAATGAGCAGTTCTTC. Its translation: CASSKTGQDNEQFF.

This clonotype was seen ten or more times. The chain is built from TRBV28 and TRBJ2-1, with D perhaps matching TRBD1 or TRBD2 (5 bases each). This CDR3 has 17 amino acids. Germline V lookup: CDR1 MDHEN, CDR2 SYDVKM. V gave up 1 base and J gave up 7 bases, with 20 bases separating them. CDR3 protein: CASSLYWDPPRKNEQFF. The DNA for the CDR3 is TGTGCCAGCAGTTTATATTGGGACCCGCCCCGGAAAAATGAGCAGTTCTTC.

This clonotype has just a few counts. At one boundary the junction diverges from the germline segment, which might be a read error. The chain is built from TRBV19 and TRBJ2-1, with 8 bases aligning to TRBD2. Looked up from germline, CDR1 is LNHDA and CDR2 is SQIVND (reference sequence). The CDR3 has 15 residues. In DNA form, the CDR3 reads TGTGCCAGTAGTATAGGGGCGGGGGGATACAGTGAGCAGTTCTTC. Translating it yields CASSIGAGGYSEQFF.

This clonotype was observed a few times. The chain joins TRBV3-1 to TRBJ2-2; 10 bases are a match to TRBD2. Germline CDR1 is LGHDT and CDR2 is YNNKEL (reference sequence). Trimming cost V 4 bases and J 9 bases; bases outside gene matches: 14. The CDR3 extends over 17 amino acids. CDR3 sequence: CASSPRGLAGEVRELFF. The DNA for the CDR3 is TGTGCCAGCAGCCCTCGGGGGCTAGCGGGAGAGGTTAGGGAGCTGTTTTTT.

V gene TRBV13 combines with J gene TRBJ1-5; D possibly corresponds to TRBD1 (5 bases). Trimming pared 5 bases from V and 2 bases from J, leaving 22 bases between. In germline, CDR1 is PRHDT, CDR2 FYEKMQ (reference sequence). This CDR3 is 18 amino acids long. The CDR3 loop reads CASSPPDRFSFGNQPQHF. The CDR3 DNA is TGTGCCAGCAGCCCTCCAGACAGATTCAGTTTTGGCAATCAGCCCCAGCATTTT.

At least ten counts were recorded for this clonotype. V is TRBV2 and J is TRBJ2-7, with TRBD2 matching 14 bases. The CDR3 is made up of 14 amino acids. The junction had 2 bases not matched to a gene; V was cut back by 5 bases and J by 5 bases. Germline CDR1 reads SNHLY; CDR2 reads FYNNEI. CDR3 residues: CASSSTSGRDEQYF. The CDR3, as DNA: TGTGCCAGCAGTTCGACTAGCGGGAGGGACGAGCAGTACTTC.

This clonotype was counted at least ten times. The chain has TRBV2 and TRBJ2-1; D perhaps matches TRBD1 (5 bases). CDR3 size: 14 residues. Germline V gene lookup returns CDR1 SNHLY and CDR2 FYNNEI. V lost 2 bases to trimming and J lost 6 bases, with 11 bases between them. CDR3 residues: CASSERQPSNEQFF. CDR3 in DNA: TGTGCCAGCAGTGAAAGACAGCCGAGCAATGAGCAGTTCTTC.

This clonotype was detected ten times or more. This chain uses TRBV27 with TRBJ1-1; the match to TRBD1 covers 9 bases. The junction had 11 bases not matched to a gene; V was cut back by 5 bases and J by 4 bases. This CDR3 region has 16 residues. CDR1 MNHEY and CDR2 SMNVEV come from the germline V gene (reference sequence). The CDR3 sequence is CASSGGQGRVGTEAFF. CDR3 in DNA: TGTGCCAGCAGTGGGGGACAGGGAAGGGTGGGCACTGAAGCTTTCTTT.

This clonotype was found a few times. The CDR3 loop is CASSIGGATDTQYF. The CDR3 DNA is TGTGCCAGTAGTATTGGTGGGGCCACAGATACGCAGTATTTT. V usage is TRBV19 and J usage is TRBJ2-3, with a possible D match to TRBD1 (5 bases). CDR1 LNHDA and CDR2 SQIVND come from the germline V gene (reference sequence). Trimming cost V 3 bases and J 2 bases, with 9 bases left between them. CDR3 size: 14 residues.

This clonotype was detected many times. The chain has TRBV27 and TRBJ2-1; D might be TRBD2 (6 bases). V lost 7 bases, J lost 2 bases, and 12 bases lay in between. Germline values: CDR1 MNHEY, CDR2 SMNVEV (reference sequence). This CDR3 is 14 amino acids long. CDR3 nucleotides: TGTGCCAGCACCCCGTGGGGGGCCTACAATGAGCAGTTCTTC. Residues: CASTPWGAYNEQFF.